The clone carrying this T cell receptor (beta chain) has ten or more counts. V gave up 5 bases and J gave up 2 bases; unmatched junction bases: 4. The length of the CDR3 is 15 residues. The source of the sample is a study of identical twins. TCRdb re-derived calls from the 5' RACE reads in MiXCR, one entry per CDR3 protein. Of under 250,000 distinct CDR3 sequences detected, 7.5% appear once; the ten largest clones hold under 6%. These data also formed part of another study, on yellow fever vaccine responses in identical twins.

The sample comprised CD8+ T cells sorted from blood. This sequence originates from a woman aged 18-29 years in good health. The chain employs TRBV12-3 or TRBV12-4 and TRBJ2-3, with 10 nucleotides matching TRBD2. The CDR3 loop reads CASSILAGNTDTQYF. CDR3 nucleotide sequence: TGTGCCAGCAGTATACTAGCGGGGAACACAGATACGCAGTATTTT.